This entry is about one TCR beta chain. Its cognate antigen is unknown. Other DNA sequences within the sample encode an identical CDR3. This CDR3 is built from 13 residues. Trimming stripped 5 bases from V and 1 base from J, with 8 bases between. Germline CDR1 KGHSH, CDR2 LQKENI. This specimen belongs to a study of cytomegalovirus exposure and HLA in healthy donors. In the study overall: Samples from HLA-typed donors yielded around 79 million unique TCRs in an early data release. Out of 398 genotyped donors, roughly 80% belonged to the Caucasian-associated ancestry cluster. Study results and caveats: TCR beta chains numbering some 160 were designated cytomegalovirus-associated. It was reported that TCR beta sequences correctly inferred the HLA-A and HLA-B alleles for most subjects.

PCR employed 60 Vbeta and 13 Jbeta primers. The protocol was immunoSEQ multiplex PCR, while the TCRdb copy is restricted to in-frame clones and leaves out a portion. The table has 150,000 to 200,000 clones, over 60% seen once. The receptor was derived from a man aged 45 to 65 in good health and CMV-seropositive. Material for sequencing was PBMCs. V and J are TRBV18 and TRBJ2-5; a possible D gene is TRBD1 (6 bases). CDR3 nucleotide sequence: TGTGCCAGCTCAGGACAGCTCCAAGAGACCCAGTACTTC. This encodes CASSGQLQETQYF.